The rows below give T cell receptor beta chains drawn from one sample of a study of blood T cell repertoires in COVID-19. The repertoire was sequenced with immunoSEQ multiplex PCR; TCRdb's copy has only in-frame clones and lacks some. The table shows more than 200,000 clones, with approximately 91% occurring only once. The specimen sequenced was peripheral blood. The receptors here all came from a woman aged 55 to 70 with acute or convalescent COVID-19. Both conserved end residues are part of each CDR3. D genes are given only for firm matches. Clone size appears in some rows only: once, few, many, or a class for an expanded clone.

TRBJ1-4 . TRBV9 . CASSVTSGRNEKLFF TGTGCCAGCAGCGTAACGTCAGGGAGGAATGAAAAACTGTTTTTT
TRBJ1-5 TRBD1 TRBV6-6 . CASSPDSRDRGFLVRSNQPQHF TGTGCCAGCAGTCCGGATTCCCGGGACAGGGGGTTTCTGGTAAGAAGCAATCAGCCCCAGCATTTT
TRBJ1-6 TRBD1 TRBV7-9 . CASRQQGAPYNSPLHF TGTGCCAGCAGACAACAGGGGGCACCTTATAATTCACCCCTCCACTTT
TRBJ2-7 TRBD1 TRBV7-9 . CASSMARQGYEQYF TGTGCCAGCAGTATGGCCAGACAGGGCTACGAGCAGTACTTC
TRBJ1-4 TRBD1 TRBV2 . CASNRGSEKLFF TGTGCCAGCAACAGGGGGAGTGAAAAACTGTTTTTT
TRBJ2-1 . TRBV2 . CASSDVGFGVGEQFF TGTGCCAGCAGTGATGTAGGGTTCGGGGTCGGTGAGCAGTTCTTC
TRBJ1-1 . TRBV4-2 . CASSQDTRVGTEAFF TGTGCCAGCAGCCAAGATACCAGGGTTGGCACTGAAGCTTTCTTT
TRBJ2-7 TRBD2 TRBV5-3 once CASPFAAGNTYEQYF TGTGCCAGTCCCTTCGCAGCGGGGAATACCTACGAGCAGTACTTC
TRBJ1-6 TRBD1 TRBV28 . CASSFARTGGYNSPLHF TGTGCCAGCAGTTTTGCCCGGACAGGGGGATATAATTCACCCCTCCACTTT
TRBJ2-3 . TRBV20-1 . CSASSTRTDTQYF TGCAGTGCTAGTTCGACTCGCACAGATACGCAGTATTTT
TRBJ1-2 TRBD1 TRBV5-1 few CASSLEQGGEAF TGCGCCAGCAGCTTGGAACAGGGGGGAGAGGCCTTC
TRBJ2-3 TRBD2 TRBV19 . CASSLTSGSMDTQYF TGTGCCAGTAGCTTGACTAGCGGGAGTATGGATACGCAGTATTTT
TRBJ1-1 . TRBV12-3/TRBV12-4 once CASSFGGTDEAFF TGTGCCAGCAGTTTCGGAGGCACAGATGAAGCTTTCTTT
TRBJ1-2 . TRBV6-2/TRBV6-3 . CASSSGLFGVSGYTF TGTGCCAGCAGTTCAGGACTATTCGGGGTGAGTGGCTACACCTTC
TRBJ1-1 TRBD1 TRBV2 . CASTRDRVNTEAFF TGTGCCAGCACCCGGGACAGGGTGAACACTGAAGCTTTCTTT
TRBJ2-2 TRBD1 TRBV5-1 . CASGQGTTGELFF TGCGCCAGCGGACAGGGTACGACCGGGGAGCTGTTTTTT
TRBJ1-6 . TRBV7-6 . CASTQGGSSPLHF TGTGCCAGCACTCAGGGAGGTAGCTCACCCCTCCACTTT
TRBJ1-1 . TRBV3-1/TRBV3-2 . CASSRREANTEAFF TGTGCCAGCAGCCGGCGGGAGGCGAACACTGAAGCTTTCTTT
TRBJ2-4 TRBD2 TRBV28 . CASSFIGRENIQYF TGTGCCAGCAGTTTTATAGGGAGGGAGAACATTCAGTACTTC
TRBJ2-7 . TRBV11-2 . CASSLAAGIPYEQYF TGTGCCAGCAGCTTAGCCGCAGGGATCCCTTACGAGCAGTACTTC
TRBJ1-4 . TRBV27 . CASSFRTPGREKLFF TGTGCCAGCAGTTTTAGGACACCCGGCCGTGAAAAACTGTTTTTT
TRBJ1-4 TRBD1 TRBV29-1 few CSVGDRGRSGEKLFF TGCAGCGTTGGGGACAGGGGACGAAGTGGGGAAAAACTGTTTTTT
TRBJ2-7 TRBD1 TRBV6-2/TRBV6-3 . CASSYPRTGYLYEQYF TGTGCCAGCAGTTACCCAAGGACAGGGTACCTCTACGAGCAGTACTTC
TRBJ1-3 . TRBV6-1 once CASSGGQLVGSNTIYF TGTGCCAGCAGTGGTGGACAGCTAGTAGGGAGCAACACCATATATTTT
TRBJ2-3 . TRBV6-5 . CASSYSGGTSTDTQYF TGTGCCAGCAGTTACTCTGGCGGAACTAGCACAGATACGCAGTATTTT
TRBJ2-3 TRBD1 TRBV18 . CASSPRDRAQLGTDTQYF TGTGCCAGCTCACCACGTGACAGGGCCCAGCTTGGTACAGATACGCAGTATTTT
TRBJ1-2 . TRBV18 . CASSPQETENGYTF TGTGCCAGCTCACCACAGGAAACAGAGAATGGCTACACCTTC
TRBJ1-1 . TRBV6-5 . CASSYSSGGTEAFF TGTGCCAGCAGTTACTCGAGCGGAGGCACTGAAGCTTTCTTT
TRBJ1-2 . TRBV12-5 . CASGLDREYGDGYTF TGTGCTAGTGGTTTGGATCGGGAGTATGGCGATGGCTACACCTTC
TRBJ1-1 TRBD1 TRBV7-6 . CASSPGQDNTEAFF TGTGCCAGCAGCCCCGGACAGGACAACACTGAAGCTTTCTTT
TRBJ2-1 TRBD2 TRBV10-1 . CASRASGSVHEQFF TGCGCCAGCAGGGCGAGCGGGAGTGTCCATGAGCAGTTCTTC
TRBJ2-5 . TRBV7-6 . CASSLVGGVMQETQYF TGTGCCAGCAGCTTAGTGGGCGGGGTGATGCAAGAGACCCAGTACTTC
TRBJ1-1 TRBD1 TRBV28 . CASSLLGTASNTEAFF TGTGCCAGCAGTTTATTAGGGACAGCTTCGAACACTGAAGCTTTCTTT
TRBJ1-6 . TRBV4-3 . CASSQASGTLNSPLHF TGCGCCAGCAGCCAGGCCTCCGGGACTCTCAATTCACCCCTCCACTTT
TRBJ2-2 . TRBV2 . CASTVDSSNTGELFF TGTGCCAGCACGGTGGACAGCTCTAACACCGGGGAGCTGTTTTTT
TRBJ2-7 TRBD2 TRBV7-8 . CASGGLAGKRQYF TGTGCCAGCGGCGGACTAGCGGGGAAAAGGCAGTACTTC